Included here is one TCR beta chain sequence, with context. These data are taken from a study of technical replicates of blood from a handful of donors. Sequenced by immunoSEQ multiplex PCR; TCRdb stores in-frame clones only, minus some. The sample shows around 100,000 clones, about 96% of them seen only once. Losses at the gene ends were 1 base for V and 6 bases for J; bases not matched to a gene: 12. Germline CDR1 and CDR2: LGHNA and YNFKEQ. The CDR3 spans 18 residues. The sequencing input was T cells isolated from PBMCs. V usage is TRBV4-2 and J usage is TRBJ2-2; TRBD2 matches 9 bases. The receptor comes from a human donor in good health. CDR3 protein: CASSQVGGRAGLSGELFF. The CDR3, as DNA: TGTGCCAGCAGCCAAGTTGGCGGGAGGGCCGGGTTATCCGGGGAGCTGTTTTTT.